This TCR beta chain is from a study of shared clonotypes between healthy human individuals. Study-level results: Across a handful of donors, naive CD4 shared 5% to 6%, naive CD8 under 4%, memory CD4 more than 2%, memory CD8 approximately 0.4%.

The germline V gene has CDR1 MNHNY and CDR2 SVGAGI (reference sequence). This CDR3 has 16 amino acids. Trimming cost V 2 bases and J 3 bases, with 14 bases left between them. Deep-level running was used for the assay. DNA at about 190 ng, tens of thousands of T cell genomes, went into sorted-subset replicate PCRs. TCRdb's copy holds only in-frame clones and misses some; the assay was immunoSEQ multiplex PCR. The top ten clones hold roughly 0.15% of a sample with 2.5 million or so clones, over 85% of them seen once. As to this clone: Its antigen is undetermined.

In the CD4+ fraction, cells were divided into CD45RA+ naive and CD45RA-negative memory subsets. The chain employs TRBV6-6 and TRBJ1-5; a weak D match, TRBD1 (5 bases). The material sequenced was naive CD4+ T cells sorted from blood. Noted subset: CD45RA+ positively selected. The clonotype comes from a man between 18 and 29 years old in good health. The CDR3 DNA is TGTGCCAGCAGTTACCGCGAGGTGGGGCCCAATCAGCCCCAGCATTTT. Translated: CASSYREVGPNQPQHF.